These 26 T cell receptor beta chains were all obtained from the same sample, sequenced in a study of shared clonotypes between healthy human individuals. Some clones are missing from TCRdb's copy, which holds only in-frame ones; the method was immunoSEQ multiplex PCR. The sample has 1,500,000 or so clones; approximately 98.5% are singletons. Sequenced input: naive CD4+ T cells sorted from blood. Subset denoted: CD45RA+ positively selected. The receptors here all came from a young man in good health.

V usage is TRBV7-2 and J usage is TRBJ2-7; no clear D gene. CDR1 is SGHTA, CDR2 FQGNSA, per germline. The CDR3 contains 13 residues. V dropped 9 bases and J dropped 0 bases, with 12 bases sitting between them. For the CDR3, the DNA is TGTGCCAGTAACGCCGGACCCTCCTACGAGCAGTACTTC. Its protein is CASNAGPSYEQYF. The entire variable domain, with the rest obtained from reference TRBV7-2 and TRBJ2-7, is as follows: GAGVSQSPSNKVTEKGKDVELRCDPISGHTALYWYRQSLGQGLEFLIYFQGNSAPDKSGLPSDRFSAERTGGSVSTLTIQRTQQEDSAVYLCASNAGPSYEQYFGPGTRLTVT.

J is TRBJ2-7 and V is TRBV7-8; D uncertain. Trimming pared 5 bases from V and 5 bases from J, leaving 19 bases between. Germline-derived CDR1 and CDR2 are SGHVS and FQNEAQ. The CDR3 runs to 15 residues. The CDR3: CASSPRTSNDHEQYF. DNA of the CDR3: TGTGCCAGCAGCCCCCGGACGAGCAATGACCACGAGCAGTACTTC.

This rearrangement joins TRBV27 to TRBJ2-7, with TRBD2 matching over 11 bases. Trimming cost V 2 bases and J 3 bases; bases outside gene matches: 12. Germline V gene lookup returns CDR1 MNHEY and CDR2 SMNVEV (reference sequence). This CDR3 comprises 18 residues. Here the CDR3 DNA reads TGTGCCAGCAGTTTAAAGGGTCGGGGGCTAGCGGGAGGCTACGAGCAGTACTTC. Translated, it gives CASSLKGRGLAGGYEQYF.

This clone was found once. CDR3 amino acids: CASSLWGQIDTQYF. Written as DNA, the CDR3 is TGTGCCAGCAGTTTATGGGGACAGATAGATACGCAGTATTTT. J is TRBJ2-3 and V is TRBV27, with TRBD1 matching 7 bases. The CDR3 runs to 14 residues. CDR1 is MNHEY, CDR2 SMNVEV, per germline (reference sequence). V shed 1 base, J shed 5 bases, and the junction held 3 bases outside the gene matches.

This chain connects TRBV7-9 to TRBJ1-2, with unresolved D. The CDR3 is made up of 15 amino acids. The V gene lost 1 base and the J gene lost 4 bases, with 13 bases spanning the gap. CDR1 SEHNR and CDR2 FQNEAQ come from the germline V gene (reference sequence). CDR3 sequence: CASSLDVSKLYGYTF. CDR3 nucleotides: TGTGCCAGCAGCTTAGACGTTAGTAAACTCTATGGCTACACCTTC.

As for this clone: The same CDR3 arises from other DNA sequences in this sample as well. The rearrangement links TRBV28 to TRBJ1-1, with D possibly TRBD1 on 5 matching bases. V was cut by 2 bases and J by 1 base, with 8 bases left in between. Per germline, CDR1 MDHEN and CDR2 SYDVKM. This CDR3 region has 14 residues. The CDR3 is CASSLRGRNTEAFF. For the CDR3, the DNA is TGTGCCAGCAGTTTAAGGGGAAGGAACACTGAAGCTTTCTTT.

This chain uses TRBV14 with TRBJ2-1; a possible D gene is TRBD2 (5 bases). The CDR3 covers 13 residues. V was clipped by 4 bases and J by 7 bases, with 11 bases between them. Germline V CDR1 and CDR2: SGHDN, FVKESK. CDR3 DNA sequence: TGTGCCAGCAGCCGCAGGTCGGGGAATGAGCAGTTCTTC. It codes for CASSRRSGNEQFF.

DNA of the CDR3: TGTGCCAGCAGCTTAGGGGTTTCGGCCAACGGGTACCAAGAGACCCAGTACTTC. Translating it yields CASSLGVSANGYQETQYF. The chain employs TRBV7-8 and TRBJ2-5; D ambiguous. Germline-derived CDR1 and CDR2 are SGHVS and FQNEAQ. This CDR3 comprises 18 residues. V was cut by 1 base and J by 0 bases, with 18 bases left in between.

The chain carries TRBV11-2 and TRBJ2-2; D gene ambiguous. The V gene lost 5 bases and the J gene lost 1 base, with 8 bases spanning the gap. CDR1 SGHAT and CDR2 FQNNGV come from the germline V gene. The CDR3 runs to 14 residues. Here the CDR3 DNA reads TGTGCCAGCAGCCACATCAAGAACACCGGGGAGCTGTTTTTT. It codes for CASSHIKNTGELFF. The full variable domain, completed using reference TRBV11-2 and TRBJ2-2, is EAGVAQSPRYKIIEKRQSVAFWCNPISGHATLYWYQQILGQGPKLLIQFQNNGVVDDSQLPKDRFSAERLKGVDSTLKIQPAKLEDSAVYLCASSHIKNTGELFFGEGSRLTVL.

This chain joins TRBV15 and TRBJ2-7; the D is unclear. Germline loops: CDR1 LNHNV, CDR2 YYDKDF (reference sequence). This CDR3 region has 14 residues. Trimming left V 1 base short and J 6 bases short, with 13 bases between. CDR3 sequence (DNA): TGTGCCACCAGCAGAGTAAAGCCGGCCCGCGAGCAGTACTTC. This sequence encodes CATSRVKPAREQYF.

The chain links TRBV7-9 to TRBJ2-7; 7 bases align to TRBD1. This CDR3 is built from 13 residues. V shed 4 bases and J 5 bases; nucleotides not matched to a gene: 5. Looked up from germline, CDR1 is SEHNR and CDR2 is FQNEAQ (reference sequence). The CDR3 coding sequence is TGTGCCAGCAGCTCTCAGACAGGGAACGAGCAGTACTTC. This translates into CASSSQTGNEQYF.

The rearrangement links TRBV6-6 to TRBJ2-3; no firm D call. V lost 7 bases to trimming and J lost 4 bases, with 12 bases between them. The CDR3 has 13 amino acids. Germline CDR1 MNHNY, CDR2 SVGAGI (reference sequence). The CDR3 region has the DNA TGTGCCAGCACAACCTGGGGTCCAGATACGCAGTATTTT. Translated, it gives CASTTWGPDTQYF.

The chain carries TRBV29-1 and TRBJ2-3; perhaps D is TRBD1 or TRBD2 (6 bases each). The CDR3 is 13 residues long. CDR1 is SQVTM and CDR2 is ANQGSEA in the germline V gene. The V end lost 4 bases, the J end lost 5 bases, and 13 bases lay between the germline ends. CDR3 nucleotides: TGCAGCGTTGTTCGGGGGCCGGAAGATACGCAGTATTTT. It translates to CSVVRGPEDTQYF.

The chain employs TRBV4-1 and TRBJ1-1, with no clear D. Per germline, CDR1 MGHRA and CDR2 YSYEKL. Trimming removed 4 bases from V and 8 bases from J, with 14 bases in between. This CDR3 contains 13 residues. The CDR3 spells CASSPLPLGEAFF. In nucleotides, the CDR3 is TGCGCCAGCAGCCCGCTCCCGCTGGGAGAAGCTTTCTTT.

The chain carries TRBV4-1 and TRBJ2-7; D remains ambiguous. Germline V lookup: CDR1 MGHRA, CDR2 YSYEKL. The CDR3 is 16 residues long. The V gene lost 1 base and the J gene lost 2 bases, with 15 bases spanning the gap. The CDR3, as DNA: TGCGCCAGCAGCCAAGTTTTTCCGGGTGGAACCTACGAGCAGTACTTC. As protein: CASSQVFPGGTYEQYF.

The chain links TRBV6-6 to TRBJ2-1; 7 bases line up with TRBD1. V lost 5 bases and J lost 3; bases outside the gene matches: 7. Germline CDR1 MNHNY, CDR2 SVGAGI (reference sequence). The length of the CDR3 is 15 residues. Here the CDR3 reads CASSPRTGDYNEQFF. The CDR3, as DNA: TGTGCCAGCAGTCCCCGGACAGGCGACTACAATGAGCAGTTCTTC.

Of note for this clone: This sample also contains other DNA sequences that code for the same CDR3. The chain employs TRBV5-1 and TRBJ1-2; D perhaps matches TRBD1 (6 bases). The CDR3 contains 13 residues. V lost 2 bases and J lost 5, with 10 bases in between. CDR1 SGHRS and CDR2 YFSETQ come from the germline V gene. The CDR3 loop reads CASSLGGLYGYTF. The CDR3 DNA reads as TGCGCCAGCAGCTTAGGGGGATTGTATGGCTACACCTTC.

J is TRBJ2-3 and V is TRBV27; 14 bases fit TRBD2. This CDR3 has 16 residues. V shed 5 bases, J shed 3 bases, and the junction held 4 bases outside the gene matches. CDR1 MNHEY and CDR2 SMNVEV come from the germline V gene (reference sequence). The CDR3 DNA sequence: TGTGCCAGCAGTAAGCGACTAGCGGGAGGGACAGATACGCAGTATTTT. Translating gives CASSKRLAGGTDTQYF.

This chain joins TRBV5-1 and TRBJ2-1; 7 positions match TRBD1. The CDR3 has 14 residues. V shed 4 bases, J shed 6 bases, and the junction held 7 bases outside the gene matches. Germline CDR1 SGHRS, CDR2 YFSETQ. The CDR3 loop reads CASSHPQGSNEQFF. The CDR3 DNA follows: TGCGCCAGCAGCCATCCACAGGGGAGCAATGAGCAGTTCTTC.

The rearrangement links TRBV19 to TRBJ2-7, with TRBD2 identical over 12 bases. Per germline, CDR1 LNHDA and CDR2 SQIVND (reference sequence). V lost 6 bases and J lost 3; bases outside the gene matches: 3. There are 14 residues in the CDR3. In nucleotides, the CDR3 is TGTGCCAGTAGACTAGCGGGAGGTAACTACGAGCAGTACTTC. This translates into CASRLAGGNYEQYF.

CDR3 DNA: TGTGCCAGTAGTATTTCTTCTTTAAAATCAGATACGCAGTATTTT. Its protein is CASSISSLKSDTQYF. V is TRBV19 and J is TRBJ2-3; D not certain. Germline CDR1 reads LNHDA; CDR2 reads SQIVND (reference sequence). The CDR3 totals 15 residues. The germline V and J ends were trimmed by 3 bases and 4 bases, with 14 bases remaining between them.

This clone is a singleton in its sample. This chain connects TRBV7-3 to TRBJ2-6, with 7 positions matching TRBD1. The CDR3 covers 13 residues. The V segment lost 4 bases and the J segment 10 bases; nucleotides outside the gene matches: 4. Germline assignment: CDR1 SGHTA and CDR2 FQGTGA. The CDR3 nucleotides are TGTGCCAGCAGCTCGACAGGGTCAAACGTCCTGACTTTC. Amino acid sequence: CASSSTGSNVLTF.

The V call is TRBV25-1, the J call TRBJ1-2, with 11 bases fitting TRBD1. This CDR3 is 13 amino acids long. Germline loops: CDR1 MGHDK, CDR2 SYGVNS. V dropped 6 bases and J dropped 7; count of bases not matched to a gene: 4. The CDR3 DNA reads TGTGCCAGCAGAGACGGACAGGGGGCTGGCTACACCTTC. Translation: CASRDGQGAGYTF.

The chain is built from TRBV6-1 and TRBJ1-5; the D gene is possibly TRBD1 (5 bases). The germline V and J ends were trimmed by 3 bases and 4 bases, with 16 bases remaining between them. The CDR3 spans 16 residues. CDR1 MNHNS and CDR2 SASEGT come from the germline V gene. CDR3 sequence: CASSEAGTRGNQPQHF. The DNA for the CDR3 is TGTGCCAGCAGTGAGGCCGGGACGAGGGGAAATCAGCCCCAGCATTTT.

This clone has only one observation. This sequence joins TRBV7-2 and TRBJ2-1, with no clear D. With 2 bases removed from V and 9 bases from J, the gap between germline ends came to 11 bases. Germline V gene data show CDR1 as SGHTA and CDR2 as FQGNSA. The CDR3 spans 13 residues. This CDR3 reads CASSLSIVGEQFF. The CDR3 DNA reads TGTGCCAGCAGCTTAAGTATCGTGGGTGAGCAGTTCTTC.

This chain links TRBV7-3 with TRBJ2-2, with 11 bases fitting TRBD2. CDR3 length: 16 residues. J gave up 6 bases and V 2 bases, and 5 bases lay outside the gene matches. Germline CDR1 and CDR2: SGHTA and FQGTGA. DNA of the CDR3: TGTGCCAGCAGCTTACTGTTTAGCGGGAGGGCCGGGGAGCTGTTTTTT. This sequence encodes CASSLLFSGRAGELFF.